A selection of T cell receptor beta chains follows, all from one sample in a study of response to subunit inactivated influenza vaccine. TCRdb redid the calling of the RT-PCR reads with MiXCR, one entry per CDR3 protein. Among about 620,000 distinct CDR3 sequences listed, roughly 12% were seen once. The data were also submitted as part of a second study, on T cells expressing NK-cell markers.

The source material was PBMCs from blood, sampled on the day of vaccination. These receptors all come from a man in his fifties who received an inactivated influenza vaccine. Both conserved end residues are part of each CDR3. D genes are given only for firm matches. The size entry is marked missing in some rows and otherwise reads once, few, many or a size class.

j_call d_call v_call clone_size cdr3_aa cdr3_nt
TRBJ1-4 TRBD1 TRBV6-1 many CASTWDRENEKLFF TGTGCCAGCACCTGGGACAGGGAGAATGAAAAACTGTTTTTT
TRBJ2-7 - TRBV4-1 few CASSQEPGLSHYGQYF TGCGCCAGCAGCCAAGAGCCGGGACTGAGTCACTACGGGCAGTACTTC
TRBJ2-5 - TRBV12-3/TRBV12-4 - CASSTILLGTQYF TGTGCCAGCAGTACGATACTTTTAGGGACCCAGTACTTC
TRBJ2-7 TRBD2 TRBV5-1 few CASSAPGGFHEQYF TGCGCCAGCAGCGCGCCGGGGGGTTTCCACGAGCAGTACTTC
TRBJ2-7 - TRBV28 - CASSLGPGKGLTYEQYF TGTGCCAGCAGTTTAGGCCCCGGGAAGGGTCTAACCTACGAGCAGTACTTC
TRBJ2-6 - TRBV10-3 - CAIGQGGSGANVLTF TGTGCCATCGGGCAGGGAGGCTCTGGGGCCAACGTCCTGACTTTC
TRBJ2-1 - TRBV20-1 few CSARDRRDPYNEQFF TGCAGTGCTAGAGATCGCAGGGACCCCTACAATGAGCAGTTCTTC
TRBJ2-7 TRBD1 TRBV18 - CASSPSTGVHEQYF TGTGCCAGCTCACCTTCGACAGGGGTCCACGAGCAGTACTTC
TRBJ2-1 - TRBV20-1 few CSASGARGNEQFF TGCAGTGCTAGCGGCGCTAGAGGTAATGAGCAGTTCTTC
TRBJ2-7 - TRBV27 - CASSTVWTAEQYF TGTGCCAGCAGTACGGTCTGGACGGCCGAGCAGTACTTC
TRBJ2-1 - TRBV6-5 many CASSRLNEQFF TGTGCCAGCAGCCGACTAAATGAGCAGTTCTTC
TRBJ1-1 - TRBV7-9 few CASSRGGANTEAFF TGTGCCAGCAGCCGAGGAGGTGCGAACACTGAAGCTTTCTTT
TRBJ2-3 - TRBV6-2/TRBV6-3 few CASSRHRGDTQYF TGTGCCAGCAGTCGCCATCGGGGGGATACGCAGTATTTT
TRBJ2-7 - TRBV29-1 many CSVRRLHSYEQYF TGCAGCGTTAGGAGACTGCACTCCTACGAGCAGTACTTC
TRBJ1-1 - TRBV3-1 many CASSQDGAVKTEAFF TGTGCCAGCAGCCAAGACGGGGCAGTGAAAACTGAAGCTTTCTTT
TRBJ2-2 TRBD2 TRBV5-1 few CASKPFGTSDAGELFF TGCGCCAGCAAACCTTTCGGGACTAGCGACGCCGGGGAGCTGTTTTTT
TRBJ2-7 TRBD1 TRBV6-1 - CASSMGQRYEQYF TGTGCCAGCAGTATGGGACAGAGATACGAGCAGTACTTC
TRBJ2-1 TRBD1 TRBV2 - CASSEIRGQYGEQFF TGTGCCAGCAGTGAAATCAGGGGGCAGTACGGTGAGCAGTTCTTC
TRBJ2-3 - TRBV2 few CASGRGDIPGTDTQYF TGTGCCAGCGGGCGGGGAGATATACCGGGCACAGATACGCAGTATTTT
TRBJ2-3 TRBD1 TRBV7-2 - CASSLGTAHTDTQYF TGTGCCAGCAGCTTGGGGACAGCCCACACAGATACGCAGTATTTT
TRBJ1-5 - TRBV6-1 few CASSELTETYSNQPQHF TGTGCCAGCAGTGAACTTACAGAAACATATAGCAATCAGCCCCAGCATTTT
TRBJ2-1 TRBD2 TRBV7-8 many CASSSKRPSGRWNEQFF TGTGCCAGCAGCTCCAAACGTCCTAGCGGGAGGTGGAATGAGCAGTTCTTC
TRBJ2-7 - TRBV20-1 - CSARATYEQYF TGCAGTGCTAGGGCCACCTACGAGCAGTACTTC
TRBJ2-5 - TRBV5-1 few CASSLERPPRETQYF TGCGCCAGCAGCTTGGAGCGGCCCCCCAGAGAGACCCAGTACTTC
TRBJ2-1 TRBD2 TRBV5-1 - CASGRTSGYNEQFF TGCGCCAGCGGACGGACTAGCGGCTACAATGAGCAGTTCTTC
TRBJ1-2 TRBD1 TRBV6-2/TRBV6-3 - CASSWAGTGFYGYTF TGTGCCAGCAGCTGGGCCGGGACAGGCTTCTATGGCTACACCTTC
TRBJ2-3 - TRBV5-1 - CASSPHSGTSTDTQYF TGCGCCAGCAGCCCACATAGCGGAACTAGCACAGATACGCAGTATTTT
TRBJ2-1 - TRBV6-2/TRBV6-3 - CASSYSSGQARRVF TGTGCCAGCAGTTACTCGAGTGGGCAGGCAAGACGGGTCTTC
TRBJ2-3 - TRBV2 - CASSARGVTDTQYF TGTGCCAGCAGTGCTCGAGGGGTTACTGATACGCAGTATTTT
TRBJ1-3 - TRBV6-1 few CASSPSTGLIVNTIYF TGTGCCAGCAGCCCAAGTACAGGTTTAATAGTAAACACCATATATTTT
TRBJ2-5 - TRBV14 - CASSQWPNAAQYF TGTGCCAGCAGCCAATGGCCTAACGCGGCCCAGTACTTC
TRBJ2-1 - TRBV5-1 few CASSLMGREQFF TGCGCCAGCAGCTTAATGGGGAGGGAGCAGTTCTTC
TRBJ2-3 - TRBV29-1 many CSVEIPQLSTDTQYF TGCAGCGTTGAAATTCCGCAGCTCAGCACAGATACGCAGTATTTT
TRBJ2-7 - TRBV7-9 few CASSLYDYHSYEQYF TGTGCCAGCAGCTTATACGACTACCACTCCTACGAGCAGTACTTC
TRBJ2-3 TRBD2 TRBV20-1 - CSARDSGLAGGVDTQYF TGCAGTGCTAGAGATAGTGGGCTAGCGGGAGGTGTCGATACGCAGTATTTT
TRBJ2-1 TRBD2 TRBV20-1 - CSAVERTRQFF TGCAGTGCCGTGGAGCGGACTAGGCAGTTCTTC